The rows below give T cell receptor beta chains drawn from one sample of a study of blood T cell repertoires in COVID-19. Using immunoSEQ multiplex PCR, the repertoire was profiled, and TCRdb retains in-frame clones only, with some absent. The sample lists some 99,000 clones; 70% to 90% were seen once. The sample consisted of peripheral blood. The receptors here all came from a human donor in a cohort sampled during active COVID-19. The CDR3 runs from the conserved cysteine through the conserved F or W. The D gene is left open where the match is weak.

d_call v_call cdr3_aa
TRBD1 TRBV7-3 CASSLISGQGTDTQYF
- TRBV19 CASSIGGAGTGKAYNEQFF
- TRBV6-1 CASSEALGLRGGYTF
TRBD1 TRBV5-6 CASSSTGFNSPLHF
- TRBV28 CASRINSNQPQHF
- TRBV7-8 CASGPGGKTVNTEAFF
- TRBV14 CASNLGGAPSVGTQYF
TRBD2 TRBV24-1 CATSGLAGGSEYEQYF
TRBD2 TRBV20-1 CSASFSGRRDNEQFF
- TRBV14 CASSQSGRRLFF
TRBD2 TRBV14 CASSQGAGQVQETQYF
TRBD1 TRBV5-1 CASSLGDSLNNQPQHF
- TRBV27 CASSTVSNQPQHF
TRBD2 TRBV2 CASSPTSGSSEQFF
TRBD2 TRBV18 CASSPPSGRGYEQYF